This T cell receptor (beta chain) was sequenced in a study of T cells in Graves' hyperthyroidism and ophthalmopathy. Orbital computed tomography and thyroid ultrasound, together with serum TRAb and thyroxine and clinical symptoms, were used for diagnoses. Germline V CDR1 and CDR2: MRHNA, SNTAGT. This CDR3 has 16 residues. With 0 bases removed from V and 5 bases from J, the gap between germline ends came to 15 bases. RNA transcripts gave rise to amplified TCR beta CDR3 regions. RT-PCR in the first round (using the HTBI primer set) targeted the TCR CDR3. One entry per CDR3 protein results from TCRdb running MiXCR on the multiplex PCR reads. The top ten hold approximately 10% of the sample, which has under 800,000 distinct CDR3 sequences, about 14% seen once.

The sequence was obtained from a woman between 18 and 30 years old with Graves' hyperthyroidism. Source material: blood. This chain links TRBV6-4 with TRBJ2-3, with D perhaps TRBD1 (6 bases). The CDR3 DNA reads TGTGCCAGCAGTGACTCGGGTGGGCAGGGGAAAGATACGCAGTATTTT. It is translated as CASSDSGGQGKDTQYF.